This entry lists 5 T cell receptor beta chains sequenced from one sample in a study of human T cells and chemical hapten exposure. This sample's time point: patch test 2, 6 weeks after DPC sensitization. This sample's treatment: therapeutic diphenylcyclopropenone sensitization with weekly scalp DPC. One entry per CDR3 protein, called by TCRdb with MiXCR from the RACE reads. The repertoire holds under 450,000 distinct CDR3 sequences, about 6.3% seen once, with more than 5.5% in the top ten. The material sequenced was whole blood, taken in connection with sensitization to the hapten diphenylcyclopropenone (DPC). These receptors were taken from a woman under 30 with alopecia areata. Some clones in this sample may be carry-over from other donors' samples.

The sample holds a few counts of this clonotype. For the CDR3, the DNA is TGTGCCAGCAGTTCATTGACAGGGCTAGCCAAAAACATTCAGTACTTC. The encoded protein is CASSSLTGLAKNIQYF. The V gene is TRBV6-2 or TRBV6-3, the J gene TRBJ2-4; 7 bases are shared with TRBD1. Germline V gene lookup returns CDR1 MNHEY and CDR2 SVGEGT. This CDR3 region has 16 residues. J lost 0 bases, V lost 4 bases, and 6 bases had no gene match.

In this sample, this clonotype turned up a few times. The chain combines TRBV4-2 with TRBJ2-3; 7 nucleotides match TRBD2. Per the germline V gene, CDR1 is LGHNA and CDR2 is YNFKEQ. With 1 base clipped from V and 2 bases from J, the junction kept 3 bases outside the gene matches. This CDR3 has 15 residues. CDR3 DNA sequence: TGTGCCAGCAGCCAAGGAAGCGGGGCCACAGATACGCAGTATTTT. Its translation: CASSQGSGATDTQYF.

This clonotype was counted ten times or more. One end of the junction varies from germline; a read error may be responsible. The J gene is TRBJ1-5, the V gene TRBV20-1; perhaps TRBD1 as D (6 bases). The germline V gene encodes CDR1 DFQATT and CDR2 SNEGSKA (reference sequence). The CDR3 consists of 15 residues. CDR3 in amino acids: CSARDSTGEVEAQHF. DNA for the CDR3: TGCAGTGCTCGAGATTCGACAGGCGAAGTAGAGGCCCAGCATTTT.

Note on this clonotype: The junction differs from germline at one of its ends, possibly a read error. V and J are TRBV7-9 and TRBJ1-3, with 7 bases aligning to TRBD1. Germline CDR1 is SEHNR and CDR2 is FQNEAQ (reference sequence). The CDR3 totals 17 residues. For the CDR3, the DNA is TGTGCCAGCAGCTTACCAACCGGGGACAGCTCTGGAAAAACCATATATTTT. Translation: CASSLPTGDSSGKTIYF.

This clonotype was detected many times. V gene TRBV7-9 combines with J gene TRBJ2-7; D not certain. CDR1 and CDR2 (germline): SEHNR, FQNEAQ (reference sequence). The CDR3 totals 16 residues. Trimming stripped 2 bases from V and 3 bases from J, with 17 bases between. CDR3 sequence: CASSLSEREGDYEQYF. The CDR3 region has the DNA TGTGCCAGCAGCTTAAGTGAAAGGGAAGGCGACTACGAGCAGTACTTC.